This T cell receptor (beta chain) was identified in a study of blood T cells in healthy people across ages. A second PCR, run for roughly 7 to 11 cycles, used a sample-barcoded 5' primer plus a J-beta primer mix. Each sample provided no less than 2.5 million CDR3-containing paired-end reads. In TCRdb, the 5' RACE reads were re-called with MiXCR into one record per CDR3 protein. Here the sample spans around 850,000 distinct CDR3 sequences, 35% to 40% being singletons. Germline lookup yields CDR1 SGHVS and CDR2 FQNEAQ. The CDR3 covers 15 residues. The germline V and J ends were trimmed by 1 base and 1 base, with 10 bases remaining between them. This clonotype was seen ten or more times.

This TCR was recovered from a man aged 18 to 29 in good health. Sequences were obtained from blood. The rearrangement uses TRBV7-8 and TRBJ2-5; TRBD1 or TRBD2 may be the D gene (5 bases each). The CDR3 nucleotides read TGTGCCAGCAGCTTAGTGGGACGCAGCCAAGAGACCCAGTACTTC. It is translated as CASSLVGRSQETQYF.